The source of this T cell receptor (beta chain) is a study of blood T cell repertoires in COVID-19. Background on the study: Samples representing acute and convalescent COVID-19 were sourced from the United States, Italy and Spain. The cDNA or gDNA used as material had been derived from T cells, B-cell-depleted T cells, or PBMCs.

Original analysis: Amplified reference gene primers provided the basis for estimating nucleated cell counts. The table came from immunoSEQ multiplex PCR; TCRdb's copy has only in-frame clones and leaves some out. Clone size and the V and J calls come from that table; the DNA yielded D and trimming. The sample lists over 150,000 clones, about 85% occurring once. This clone occurred once. Looked up from germline, CDR1 is KGHDR and CDR2 is SFDVKD. V gave up 2 bases and J gave up 3 bases, with 5 bases separating them. The CDR3 length is 13 residues. This receptor was obtained from a man aged 35 to 55 with acute or convalescent COVID-19. J is TRBJ2-3 and V is TRBV24-1, with D unresolved. The sequencing sample was made of peripheral blood. CDR3 loop: CATSDSRTDTQYF. CDR3 bases: TGTGCCACCAGTGATTCCAGGACAGATACGCAGTATTTT.